The clone carrying this T cell receptor beta chain showed up many times. Its antigen remains unidentified. This sample is part of a study of CD8 T cells in ankylosing spondylitis. Germline V gives CDR1 DFQATT, CDR2 SNEGSKA (reference sequence). CDR3 length: 15 residues. V was clipped by 2 bases and J by 5 bases, with 19 bases between them. TCRdb used MiXCR to reprocess the 5' RACE reads, holding one entry per CDR3 protein. The repertoire holds 250,000 or so distinct CDR3 sequences, around 25% seen once, with over 0.55% in the top ten. Findings and caveats of the study: Existing reports had already noted some motif variants in reactive arthritis synovial fluid and blood. There was reportedly significant enrichment of clones that were disease-linked in matched ankylosing spondylitis synovial fluid. Relatively scarce in peripheral blood, disease-linked clones were CD8+.

This clonotype was obtained from a male donor with ankylosing spondylitis or in good health (not recorded which). Material: blood, either unsorted or a sorted T cell fraction (not recorded which). The chain is built from TRBV20-1 and TRBJ2-7, with D possibly TRBD2 on 6 matching bases. CDR3 coding DNA: TGCAGTGCTAGACCCTCCGGGACTTGGGTCCACGAGCAGTACTTC. It translates to CSARPSGTWVHEQYF.